These 22 T cell receptor beta chains originate from one sample sequenced in a study of blood T cells in healthy people across ages. Primers used in a second PCR of roughly 7 to 11 cycles were a sample-barcoded 5' primer and a J-beta primer mix. TCRdb reprocessed the 5' RACE reads via MiXCR and lists one record per CDR3 protein. In the table there are about 830,000 distinct CDR3 sequences, about 62% of which are singletons. Specimen: blood. These receptors all stem from a man younger than 45 in good health.

This clonotype appeared a few times. The CDR3 here is CASSYPTGAETQYF. CDR3 bases: TGTGCCAGCAGTTACCCCACAGGGGCCGAGACCCAGTACTTC. The chain links TRBV12-3 or TRBV12-4 to TRBJ2-5, with TRBD1 matching 7 bases. The CDR3 sequence is 14 residues long. The J segment lost 5 bases and the V segment lost 4 bases, leaving 7 bases of the junction unmatched.

This sequence joins TRBV27 and TRBJ2-1; 7 bases agree with TRBD2. The CDR3 is 15 residues long. Germline CDR1 MNHEY, CDR2 SMNVEV (reference sequence). V gave up 2 bases and J gave up 5 bases; unmatched junction bases: 6. The CDR3 DNA reads TGTGCCAGCAGTTTAACTAGCGCCTACGACAATGAGCAGTTCTTC. Protein: CASSLTSAYDNEQFF.

The chain couples TRBV7-2 to TRBJ2-7; D call uncertain. Germline V gene sequence: CDR1 SGHTA, CDR2 FQGNSA. This CDR3 region has 15 residues. The V gene lost 1 base and the J gene lost 3 bases, with 13 bases spanning the gap. In DNA form, the CDR3 reads TGTGCCAGCAGCTTAGTCGTCGCCAGCGACTACGAGCAGTACTTC. This codes for CASSLVVASDYEQYF.

V and J are TRBV3-1 and TRBJ2-3; perhaps TRBD1 as D (5 bases). Trimming removed 8 bases from V and 3 bases from J, with 12 bases in between. This CDR3 comprises 13 residues. Per the germline V gene, CDR1 is LGHDT and CDR2 is YNNKEL (reference sequence). The CDR3 region has the DNA TGTGCCAGCGCCCCCCCAGGGACAGATACGCAGTATTTT. It codes for CASAPPGTDTQYF.

This chain joins TRBV6-6 and TRBJ2-3; no reliable D call. Trimming cost V 3 bases and J 2 bases, with 9 bases left between them. CDR1 and CDR2 from the germline V gene are MNHNY and SVGAGI (reference sequence). This CDR3 spans 14 amino acids. The CDR3 nucleotides are TGTGCCAGCAGTTATGGCATAGACACAGATACGCAGTATTTT. Protein: CASSYGIDTDTQYF.

This clonotype occurred many times. The chain combines TRBV7-6 with TRBJ2-3; 9 nucleotides agree with TRBD2. CDR1 SGHVS and CDR2 FNYEAQ come from the germline V gene. There are 17 residues in the CDR3. The V segment lost 5 bases and the J segment 2 bases; nucleotides outside the gene matches: 11. The CDR3 spells CASSLRAGGQNTDTQYF. The CDR3 bases are TGTGCCAGCAGCCTACGAGCGGGGGGTCAGAACACAGATACGCAGTATTTT.

A few counts support this clonotype. The chain uses TRBV20-1 and TRBJ2-5, with 8 bases aligning to TRBD1. The DNA end is more similar to TRBJ2-7, so the J call may be wrong. Germline V gives CDR1 DFQATT, CDR2 SNEGSKA (reference sequence). The CDR3 loop spans 12 amino acids. CDR3 sequence (DNA): TGCAGTGCGCTAGGACAGGGCTACGAGCAGTACTTC. This translates into CSALGQGYEQYF.

V usage is TRBV6-5 and J usage is TRBJ2-7, with 7 positions matching TRBD1. In germline, CDR1 is MNHEY, CDR2 SVGAGI. The CDR3 length is 11 residues. V shed 9 bases, J shed 6 bases, and the junction held 5 bases outside the gene matches. CDR3 bases: TGTGCCAGTAAGACAGGGTTCGAGCAGTACTTC. Protein sequence: CASKTGFEQYF.

The V call is TRBV9, the J call TRBJ2-3, with D perhaps matching TRBD1 (5 bases). Germline CDR1 and CDR2: SGDLS and YYNGEE. V was shortened by 4 bases and J by 1 base, with 13 bases between the two germline ends. The CDR3 length is 15 residues. The DNA of the CDR3 is TGTGCCAGCAGCCCCGGTTCAGGGCGCACAGATACGCAGTATTTT. Translated: CASSPGSGRTDTQYF.

J is TRBJ2-7 and V is TRBV11-1, with D maybe TRBD1 (6 bases). The germline gives CDR1 SGHAT, CDR2 FQDESV (reference sequence). The CDR3 runs 13 residues. V lost 6 bases and J 0 bases, leaving 9 bases between the germline ends. CDR3 in amino acids: CASRHRASYEQYF. For the CDR3, the DNA is TGTGCCAGCAGACACAGGGCCTCCTACGAGCAGTACTTC.

This chain uses TRBV30 with TRBJ1-5, with 9 bases matching TRBD1. In germline, CDR1 is GTSNPN, CDR2 SVGIG (reference sequence). The CDR3 consists of 14 residues. With 2 bases clipped from V and 7 bases from J, the junction kept 6 bases outside the gene matches. The CDR3 loop is CAWSLGTGFQPQHF. The CDR3, as DNA: TGTGCCTGGAGTCTTGGGACAGGGTTCCAGCCCCAGCATTTT.

In its sample, this clonotype was seen many times. V usage is TRBV29-1 and J usage is TRBJ2-1; 9 bases match TRBD2. This CDR3 is 13 amino acids long. The V gene end was trimmed by 4 bases and the J gene end by 8 bases; junction bases not matched to a gene: 6. CDR1 SQVTM and CDR2 ANQGSEA come from the germline V gene. The DNA for the CDR3 is TGCAGCGTTGCGGCTAGCGGGGAGCATGAGCAGTTCTTC. Translated, it gives CSVAASGEHEQFF.

The chain has TRBV6-2 or TRBV6-3 and TRBJ2-5; D may be TRBD1 (6 bases). Germline V gene lookup returns CDR1 MNHEY and CDR2 SVGEGT. Trimming left V 5 bases short and J 7 bases short, with 17 bases between. The CDR3 has 14 amino acids. CDR3 sequence reads: CASSPATTTGTQYF. The CDR3 DNA sequence: TGTGCCAGCAGTCCCGCTACCACGACAGGGACCCAGTACTTC.

This rearrangement joins TRBV12-3 or TRBV12-4 to TRBJ2-3; 9 bases are a match to TRBD2. CDR3 length equals 17 residues. Trimming removed 5 bases from V and 0 bases from J; junction bases left unmatched: 9. The CDR3 protein is CASSLRRLAASTDTQYF. CDR3 nucleotide sequence: TGTGCCAGCAGTCTAAGACGACTAGCGGCTAGCACAGATACGCAGTATTTT.

The J gene is TRBJ2-2, the V gene TRBV28; unclear D gene. The CDR3 extends over 15 amino acids. Trimming stripped 3 bases from V and 2 bases from J, with 10 bases between. Germline V gene sequence: CDR1 MDHEN, CDR2 SYDVKM. The CDR3 DNA is TGTGCCAGCAGTTTGGCCGGGCATAACACCGGGGAGCTGTTTTTT. Protein product: CASSLAGHNTGELFF.

The V and J genes are TRBV9 and TRBJ2-2; D not certain. Trimming took off 5 bases at V and 0 bases at J, with 8 bases between the two ends. CDR1 and CDR2 (germline): SGDLS, YYNGEE. The CDR3 contains 14 residues. The CDR3, as DNA: TGTGCCAGCAGGCAGCGATCGAACACCGGGGAGCTGTTTTTT. It yields the protein CASRQRSNTGELFF.

The chain combines TRBV2 with TRBJ2-3; 11 bases match TRBD1. Germline lookup yields CDR1 SNHLY and CDR2 FYNNEI. V lost 8 bases, J lost 2 bases, and 6 bases stayed unmatched. CDR3 length: 15 amino acids. The CDR3 DNA is TGTGCCAGCGCTTGGGACAGGGGGAACACAGATACGCAGTATTTT. Protein sequence: CASAWDRGNTDTQYF.

V usage is TRBV12-3 or TRBV12-4 and J usage is TRBJ2-3; D gene unclear. Trimming pared 6 bases from V and 13 bases from J, leaving 17 bases between. This CDR3 region has 12 residues. Here the CDR3 DNA reads TGTGCCAGCAGATTCAGAACAGATATGGAGTATTTT. As protein: CASRFRTDMEYF.

The chain is built from TRBV7-8 and TRBJ2-1; 13 bases line up with TRBD2. Germline CDR1 reads SGHVS; CDR2 reads FQNEAQ. This CDR3 contains 18 residues. V lost 5 bases, J lost 3 bases, and 10 bases stayed unmatched. Written as DNA, the CDR3 is TGTGCCAGCAGCAAGGGGACTAGCGGGGTCGAATTCTACAATGAGCAGTTCTTC. It translates to CASSKGTSGVEFYNEQFF.

Remarks on this clonotype: Compared with germline, one end of the junction differs, possibly owing to a read error. V is TRBV12-5 and J is TRBJ2-1; D remains ambiguous. The CDR3 is made up of 13 amino acids. Germline lookup yields CDR1 LGHNT and CDR2 FRNRAP. This CDR3 is CASGLVGGGEQFF. In nucleotides, the CDR3 is TGTGCTAGTGGCTTGGTAGGTGGTGGTGAGCAGTTCTTC.

The J gene is TRBJ2-4, the V gene TRBV29-1, with 8 positions matching TRBD1. The CDR3 runs to 14 residues. Germline V CDR1 and CDR2: SQVTM, ANQGSEA. Trimming cost V 4 bases and J 5 bases; bases outside gene matches: 7. The CDR3 is CSVAATGVQNIQYF. The CDR3 bases are TGCAGCGTTGCGGCGACAGGGGTTCAAAACATTCAGTACTTC.

The chain links TRBV29-1 to TRBJ2-7, with D tentatively TRBD1 or TRBD2 (5 bases each). Germline assignment: CDR1 SQVTM and CDR2 ANQGSEA. The V gene lost 6 bases and the J gene lost 5 bases, with 17 bases spanning the gap. This CDR3 is built from 13 residues. As DNA, the CDR3 is TGCAGCGTGGGCACCGGGGCAAGGAACGAGCAGTACTTC. Its protein is CSVGTGARNEQYF.